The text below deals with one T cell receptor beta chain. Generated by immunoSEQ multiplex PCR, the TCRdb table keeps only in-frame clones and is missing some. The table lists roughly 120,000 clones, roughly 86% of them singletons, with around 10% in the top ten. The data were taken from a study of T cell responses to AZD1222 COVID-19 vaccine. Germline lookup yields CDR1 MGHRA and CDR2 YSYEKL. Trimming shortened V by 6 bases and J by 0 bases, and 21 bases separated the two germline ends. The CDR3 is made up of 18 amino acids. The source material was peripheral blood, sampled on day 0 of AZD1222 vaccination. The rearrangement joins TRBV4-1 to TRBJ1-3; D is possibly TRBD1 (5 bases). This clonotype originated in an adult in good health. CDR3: CASSLPTRGGRSGNTIYF. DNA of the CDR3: TGCGCCAGCAGTCTACCCACCCGGGGCGGACGCTCTGGAAACACCATATATTTT.